This TCR beta chain was found in a study of response to subunit inactivated influenza vaccine. One entry per CDR3 protein results from TCRdb running MiXCR on the RT-PCR reads. The repertoire holds 450,000 to 600,000 distinct CDR3 sequences, with approximately 7.7% as singletons. Trimming left V 3 bases short and J 5 bases short, with 5 bases between. The CDR3 loop spans 11 amino acids. Germline-derived CDR1 and CDR2 are DFQATT and SNEGSKA (reference sequence). This clonotype was detected only a few times. The gene calls are TRBV20-1 and TRBJ2-1; no reliable D call. The receptor comes from a man aged 45-69 years who received an inactivated influenza vaccine. Source: PBMCs from blood, taken 23 to 25 months after vaccination. The CDR3 is CSARGDNEQFF. DNA of the CDR3: TGCAGTGCTAGGGGTGACAATGAGCAGTTCTTC.